Listed below are T cell receptor beta chains from one sample, sequenced in a study of T-cell reconstitution after alpha-beta-depleted transplantation in children. TCRdb analysed the PCR reads with MiXCR anew, one entry per CDR3 protein. The data contain about 610,000 distinct CDR3 sequences, roughly 30% of them singletons. The source was PBMCs, collected before TCRalphabeta/CD19-depleted stem cell transplant. These receptors all come from a boy less than two years old with Wiskott-Aldrich syndrome, due to receive a stem cell transplant. CDR3s include the opening cysteine and the closing phenylalanine or tryptophan. The order of the fields is D gene, J gene, V gene, clone size, CDR3 DNA, CDR3 protein. D genes are given only for firm matches. Not every row has a clone size; where given, it reads once, few, many or a size class.

NA TRBJ2-1 TRBV7-3 few TGTGCCAGCAGTCCTAACAGGGACAATGAGCAGTTCTTC CASSPNRDNEQFF
TRBD1 TRBJ2-6 TRBV5-1 few TGCGCCAGCAGCTTCGACAGGGCTGCTGGGGCCAACGTCCTGACTTTC CASSFDRAAGANVLTF
NA TRBJ1-6 TRBV20-1 NA TGCAGTGCTAGAGCTAATAATTCACCCCTCCACTTT CSARANNSPLHF
TRBD1 TRBJ1-1 TRBV15 few TGTGCCACCAGCAGACTAGGGGGCGCGAACACTGAAGCTTTCTTT CATSRLGGANTEAFF
TRBD2 TRBJ2-7 TRBV20-1 NA TGCAGTGCTAGGCTAGGGACGGGACTAGCTTACGATGGGAGGTACGAGCAGTACTTC CSARLGTGLAYDGRYEQYF
NA TRBJ2-7 TRBV28 few TGTGCCAGCAGTTACCCAGGGTCTTGGAGAGAGCAGTACTTC CASSYPGSWREQYF
TRBD1 TRBJ2-1 TRBV5-5 NA TGTGCCAGCAGCTCCTCCGGGACAGCTCACAATGAGCAGTTCTTC CASSSSGTAHNEQFF
TRBD2 TRBJ2-5 TRBV28 NA TGTGCCAGCAGTGCCCATACAGCGGGAGAGCAGACCCAGTACTTC CASSAHTAGEQTQYF
TRBD1 TRBJ2-1 TRBV2 NA TGTGCCAGCCAGCGGGACAGGGGCAATGAGCAGTTCTTC CASQRDRGNEQFF
TRBD2 TRBJ2-3 TRBV7-9 few TGTGCCAGCAGCAGAGAAGCGGGAGGGCACAGCACAGATACGCAGTATTTT CASSREAGGHSTDTQYF
NA TRBJ2-5 TRBV6-5 NA TGTGCCAGCAGTTCCCTCGGGTTATTCCAAGAGACCCAGTACTTC CASSSLGLFQETQYF
NA TRBJ2-7 TRBV11-1 NA TGTGCCAGCAGCTTTTCATTTTCCTACGAGCAGTACTTC CASSFSFSYEQYF
NA TRBJ2-5 TRBV12-3/TRBV12-4 NA TGTGCCAGCAGTTTCTGGACAGCCTACCAAGAGACCCAGTACTTC CASSFWTAYQETQYF
TRBD2 TRBJ2-1 TRBV5-1 NA TGCGCCAGCAGATCGACCGGGACTAGCGGGAGGCATGAGCAGTTCTTC CASRSTGTSGRHEQFF
NA TRBJ2-7 TRBV14 few TGTGCCAGCAGCCGGGGGGGCAGGGGGCTATTGTCCTACGAGCAGTACTTC CASSRGGRGLLSYEQYF
NA TRBJ1-1 TRBV5-1 NA TGCGCCAGCAGCTTGATTGGGGGGTCCTCGAACACTGAAGCTTTCTTT CASSLIGGSSNTEAFF
NA TRBJ1-2 TRBV24-1 NA TGTGCCACCAGTGATTTGATTGGCTACACCTTC CATSDLIGYTF
NA TRBJ1-1 TRBV5-1 few TGCGCCAGCAGCGCCGCTACAGGGATCACTGAAGCTTTCTTT CASSAATGITEAFF
TRBD2 TRBJ2-2 TRBV7-2 NA TGTGCCAGCAGCGTACTAGCGGGAGTGACCGGGGAGCTGTTTTTT CASSVLAGVTGELFF
NA TRBJ2-5 TRBV7-9 NA TGTGCCAGCAGCTTAGGACTAGTAGTGGAGACCCAGTACTTC CASSLGLVVETQYF
TRBD2 TRBJ2-1 TRBV5-1 few TGCGCCAGCAGCTTGGAGACTAGCGGGAGACCGAGATACAATGAGCAGTTCTTC CASSLETSGRPRYNEQFF
NA TRBJ2-1 TRBV27 few TGTGCCAGCAGTTTAGGGGGCAGGGCAATATACAATGAGCAGTTCTTC CASSLGGRAIYNEQFF
TRBD2 TRBJ2-1 TRBV2 NA TGTGCCAGCAGTGCAGGACTAGCGGGCCACAATGAGCAGTTCTTC CASSAGLAGHNEQFF
NA TRBJ2-3 TRBV10-2 NA TGCGCCATCCCTAGCTACACCGTGACAGATACGCAGTATTTT CAIPSYTVTDTQYF
TRBD2 TRBJ2-3 TRBV20-1 few TGCAGTGCTACCCCATTAGCGGGATACACAGATACGCAGTATTTT CSATPLAGYTDTQYF
TRBD2 TRBJ2-3 TRBV13 few TGTGCCAGCAGCTTAAGGAGGACTAGCGGGAGCACGCGGAGCACAGATACGCAGTATTTT CASSLRRTSGSTRSTDTQYF
TRBD1 TRBJ1-4 TRBV4-1 NA TGCGCCAGCAGCCAAGATCGCGGGACAGTTAATGAAAAACTGTTTTTT CASSQDRGTVNEKLFF
NA TRBJ2-5 TRBV5-1 few TGCGCCAGCAGCTTGGGGGCACTCCAAGAGACCCAGTACTTC CASSLGALQETQYF
TRBD1 TRBJ2-2 TRBV5-1 NA TGCGCCAGCAGCTTGGCAGGGGGCAAGTATGCCGGGGAGCTGTTTTTT CASSLAGGKYAGELFF
TRBD1 TRBJ1-5 TRBV27 NA TGTGCCAGCAGTTTAGGGTCAGGGGGTGGGGGCAATCAGCCCCAGCATTTT CASSLGSGGGGNQPQHF
TRBD1 TRBJ2-1 TRBV5-1 NA TGCGCCAGCAGCGAGAGACAGGGAAGGGCAAATGAGCAGTTCTTC CASSERQGRANEQFF
TRBD1 TRBJ2-5 TRBV29-1 NA TGCAGCGTCACCCCGGGACAGGGGGTTCAAGAGACCCAGTACTTC CSVTPGQGVQETQYF
NA TRBJ1-5 TRBV5-1 few TGCGCCAGCAGCTTAGGGGCGAACAATCAGCCCCAGCATTTT CASSLGANNQPQHF
NA TRBJ2-2 TRBV4-1 NA TGCGCCAGCAGCCAAGATCCGGGGAGGTCCGGGGGCGGGGAGCTGTTTTTT CASSQDPGRSGGGELFF
TRBD2 TRBJ2-1 TRBV18 NA TGTGCCAGCTCGAGCGGGAGGCCTACCTACAATGAGCAGTTCTTC CASSSGRPTYNEQFF
NA TRBJ2-2 TRBV27 few TGTGCCAGCAGGAGACAGCAGGACACCGGGGAGCTGTTTTTT CASRRQQDTGELFF
TRBD1 TRBJ2-7 TRBV20-1 few TGCAGTGCTAGTGGCGGACAGGCCTACTACGAGCAGTACTTC CSASGGQAYYEQYF
NA TRBJ1-5 TRBV19 NA TGTGCCAGTAGTACAGGGACGGGCAATCAGCCCCAGCATTTT CASSTGTGNQPQHF
TRBD1 TRBJ2-7 TRBV11-2 NA TGTGCCAGCAGCTCCAGACCGACAGGGCCGTCATACGAGCAGTACTTC CASSSRPTGPSYEQYF
NA TRBJ1-2 TRBV15 few TGTGCCACCAGCAGCGAACTTCACAGGGCGGGCTATGGCTACACCTTC CATSSELHRAGYGYTF
NA TRBJ2-5 TRBV11-2 NA TGTGCCAGCAGCTTAGATTGGGGACGGCAAGAGACCCAGTACTTC CASSLDWGRQETQYF
TRBD2 TRBJ2-7 TRBV7-8 NA TGTGCCAGCAGCTTAGTGGAGGCGGGAGCTTACTACGAGCAGTACTTC CASSLVEAGAYYEQYF
NA TRBJ2-7 TRBV5-1 many TGCGCCAGCAGCTTGGGGAGGGTGAGAGCCGAGCAGTACTTC CASSLGRVRAEQYF
NA TRBJ2-2 TRBV20-1 few TGCAGTGCTAGGACGACGCAGACCGGGGAGCTGTTTTTT CSARTTQTGELFF
TRBD2 TRBJ2-3 TRBV5-1 NA TGCGCCAGCAGCGTAGCTAGCGGGAGGGCAGATACCCAGTATTTT CASSVASGRADTQYF
NA TRBJ2-2 TRBV20-1 NA TGCAGTGCTAGTCGGAGGCCCGGGGAGCTGTTTTTT CSASRRPGELFF
TRBD2 TRBJ2-1 TRBV11-1 NA TGTGCCAGCAGCCCAAGGTTGGCAGCGGGAGAGGGGTACAATGAGCAGTTCTTC CASSPRLAAGEGYNEQFF
TRBD2 TRBJ2-7 TRBV15 NA TGTGCCACCAGCAGAAGGACTAGCTCCTACGAGCAGTACTTC CATSRRTSSYEQYF
TRBD1 TRBJ1-6 TRBV5-1 NA TGCGCCAGCAGCTTTAGCAGGGGGCAATCACCCCTCCACTTT CASSFSRGQSPLHF
NA TRBJ1-1 TRBV12-3/TRBV12-4 NA TGTGCCAGCAGTTTTCCCCAGCACGCCTCTATGAACACTGAAGCTTTCTTT CASSFPQHASMNTEAFF
NA TRBJ1-3 TRBV29-1 few TGCAGCTTCCTCTCCTTAGGGAACACCATATATTTT CSFLSLGNTIYF
TRBD1 TRBJ2-3 TRBV7-2 NA TGTGCCAGCAGCGGGGGCAGGGGGCTTATCACAGATACGCAGTATTTT CASSGGRGLITDTQYF
NA TRBJ2-3 TRBV5-1 few TGCGCCAGCAGCTGGGGGGCCGGCACAGATACGCAGTATTTT CASSWGAGTDTQYF
NA TRBJ2-6 TRBV5-6 few TGTGCCAGCAGCGCGTTTTCGGACTCTGGGGCCAACGTCCTGACTTTC CASSAFSDSGANVLTF
NA TRBJ2-4 TRBV20-1 NA TGCAGTGCTAGCCCCGGGGTCTCTCAGTACTTC CSASPGVSQYF